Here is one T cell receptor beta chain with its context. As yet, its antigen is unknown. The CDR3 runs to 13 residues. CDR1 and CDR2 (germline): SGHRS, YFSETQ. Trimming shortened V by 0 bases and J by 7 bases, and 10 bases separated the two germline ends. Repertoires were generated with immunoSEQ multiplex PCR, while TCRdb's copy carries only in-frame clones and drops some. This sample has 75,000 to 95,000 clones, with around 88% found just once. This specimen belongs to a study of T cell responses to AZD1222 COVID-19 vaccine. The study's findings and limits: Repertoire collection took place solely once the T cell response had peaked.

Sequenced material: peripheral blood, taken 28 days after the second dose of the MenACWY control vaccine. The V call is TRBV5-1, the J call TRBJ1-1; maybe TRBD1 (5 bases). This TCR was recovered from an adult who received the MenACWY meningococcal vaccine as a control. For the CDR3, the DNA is TGCGCCAGCAGCTTGGCTGACAGATATGAAGCTTTCTTT. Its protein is CASSLADRYEAFF. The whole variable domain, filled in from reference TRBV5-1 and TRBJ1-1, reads KAGVTQTPRYLIKTRGQQVTLSCSPISGHRSVSWYQQTPGQGLQFLFEYFSETQRNKGNFPGRFSGRQFSNSRSEMNVSTLELGDSALYLCASSLADRYEAFFGQGTRLTVV.